The 8 T cell receptor beta chains below come from one sample, sequenced in a study of blood T cell repertoires in COVID-19. Sequenced by immunoSEQ multiplex PCR; TCRdb stores in-frame clones only, minus some. Among about 190,000 clones listed, nearly 90% were seen once. Sample: peripheral blood. These receptors were collected from a man aged 45-65 years with acute or convalescent COVID-19.

The chain joins TRBV5-4 to TRBJ2-5; D gene uncertain. Germline assignment: CDR1 SGHNT and CDR2 YYREEE (reference sequence). The CDR3 loop spans 11 amino acids. Trimming stripped 4 bases from V and 1 base from J, with 2 bases between. For the CDR3, the DNA is TGTGCCAGCAGCCTCCAAGAGACCCAGTACTTC. This encodes CASSLQETQYF.

V gene TRBV6-6 combines with J gene TRBJ1-2, with D perhaps TRBD1 (5 bases). V lost 6 bases and J lost 3, with 20 bases in between. The CDR3 is made up of 16 amino acids. Germline V gene data show CDR1 as MNHNY and CDR2 as SVGAGI (reference sequence). In DNA form, the CDR3 reads TGTGCCAGCAGGGGGAGTGGAGGGGACCTTCACTATGGCTACACCTTC. Translation gives CASRGSGGDLHYGYTF.

This clone was picked up one time. The chain couples TRBV28 to TRBJ2-7; 10 bases fit TRBD2. Germline loops: CDR1 MDHEN, CDR2 SYDVKM. The length of the CDR3 is 15 residues. V lost 2 bases and J lost 5; bases outside the gene matches: 6. In nucleotides, the CDR3 is TGTGCCAGCAGTTTAGGGGCTAGCGGGAGTAACGAGCAGTACTTC. Residues: CASSLGASGSNEQYF.

The rearrangement joins TRBV11-2 to TRBJ2-1; 12 bases agree with TRBD2. Germline loops: CDR1 SGHAT, CDR2 FQNNGV. V trimming: 6 bases; J trimming: 8 bases; junction bases outside the gene matches: 11. The length of the CDR3 is 16 residues. CDR3 sequence: CASRINLAGGPDEQFF. The CDR3 DNA reads TGTGCCAGCAGAATCAACCTAGCGGGGGGGCCCGATGAGCAGTTCTTC.

In this sample, this clone turned up once. This sequence joins TRBV16 and TRBJ2-1, with 10 bases matching TRBD2. After removal of 4 bases from V and 9 bases from J, the junction contained 6 bases not matched to a gene. The V gene's germline CDR1 is KGHSY and CDR2 FQNENV. The CDR3 extends over 14 amino acids. The CDR3 reads CASSRAGGEAEQFF. The CDR3 bases are TGTGCCAGCAGCCGAGCGGGGGGGGAGGCTGAGCAGTTCTTC.

The chain links TRBV29-1 to TRBJ1-1, with D tentatively TRBD1 (6 bases). V was cut by 6 bases and J by 1 base, with 12 bases left in between. The CDR3 is 13 residues long. Per germline, CDR1 SQVTM and CDR2 ANQGSEA. CDR3 bases: TGCAGCGTGGCCCCGACAGGGAACACTGAAGCTTTCTTT. Protein: CSVAPTGNTEAFF.

The V and J genes are TRBV2 and TRBJ2-7; 11 bases match TRBD2. Germline CDR1 SNHLY, CDR2 FYNNEI. This CDR3 has 14 residues. J gave up 2 bases and V 7 bases, and 4 bases lay outside the gene matches. This chain's CDR3 is CASNLAGGPYEQYF. CDR3 bases: TGTGCCAGCAACTTAGCGGGAGGGCCCTACGAGCAGTACTTC.

The chain is built from TRBV6-1 and TRBJ1-2; the D is unclear. V lost 3 bases and J lost 1, with 9 bases in between. The CDR3 spans 14 residues. CDR1 and CDR2 from the germline V gene are MNHNS and SASEGT. The CDR3 sequence: CASSELDFNYGYTF. The DNA of the CDR3 is TGTGCCAGCAGTGAGTTAGATTTTAACTATGGCTACACCTTC.